This T cell receptor (beta chain) is drawn from a study of T cells in Graves' hyperthyroidism and ophthalmopathy. Hyperthyroidism, newly diagnosed and lasting under 2 months, affected patients aged 18 to 65. Amplified regions were TCR beta CDR3 sequences from RNA transcripts. First-round RT-PCR with HTBI primers amplified the TCR CDR3 region. MiXCR, run by TCRdb on the multiplex PCR reads, gives a single entry per CDR3 protein. The table records under 400,000 distinct CDR3 sequences, under 25% of them present only once. The CDR3 contains 14 residues. With 4 bases clipped from V and 1 base from J, the junction kept 3 bases outside the gene matches. CDR1 is SGHKS and CDR2 is YYEKEE in the germline V gene (reference sequence). The table lists this clonotype with many counts.

The chain couples TRBV5-5 to TRBJ2-5, with 8 positions matching TRBD1. Input material: blood. The sequence was collected from a woman aged 45-60 years with Graves' hyperthyroidism. The chain's CDR3 is CASSHQGAQETQYF. CDR3 nucleotides: TGTGCCAGCAGCCATCAGGGGGCCCAAGAGACCCAGTACTTC.